This T cell receptor beta chain was sequenced during a study of T cell responses to AZD1222 COVID-19 vaccine. With V trimmed by 0 bases and J by 5 bases, 5 bases remained unmatched. The germline gives CDR1 SGHNT, CDR2 YENEEA. The CDR3 contains 16 residues. Repertoires were generated with immunoSEQ multiplex PCR, while TCRdb's copy carries only in-frame clones and drops some. Counted here are roughly 110,000 clones, 90% occurring once; the ten biggest clones make up approximately 8.2%. It was second doses at about 4 or about 12 weeks that were pooled. This sequence was found in an adult who received the AZD1222 COVID-19 vaccine. V gene TRBV11-3 combines with J gene TRBJ2-1; 9 bases agree with TRBD2. The material was peripheral blood, obtained 28 days after the second AZD1222 dose. CDR3 sequence (DNA): TGTGCCAGCAGCTTAGACGGGGGACTAGCCCACAATGAGCAGTTCTTC. Protein: CASSLDGGLAHNEQFF.